This T cell receptor (beta chain) was sequenced in a study of spatial heterogeneity in lung cancer. In the study overall: The cohort: 70 to 75 early-stage, untreated non-small cell lung cancer patients. Where they were available, follow-up PBMC samples were sequenced, at a median of about 2 years after resection. Unique TCR and UMI combinations averaged more than ten appearances each in raw reads.

The CDR3 consists of 15 residues. Trimming removed 1 base from V and 5 bases from J; junction bases left unmatched: 7. The germline V gene has CDR1 LGHDT and CDR2 YNNKEL (reference sequence). Time point given: blood at routine non-recurrence follow-up after resection. Frozen PBMC, nontumor lung or tumor provided whole RNA, which was sequenced unsorted. TCR cDNA molecules each carried a unique molecular identifier. MiXCR was run by TCRdb on the 5' RACE reads, yielding one entry per CDR3 protein. Altogether about 120,000 distinct CDR3 sequences are present, more than 9% being singletons, with the ten largest covering around 17%.

The material was PBMCs, obtained at follow-up. V is TRBV3-1 and J is TRBJ2-7; 8 bases fit TRBD1. This TCR was recovered from a male donor with early-stage non-small cell lung cancer. The CDR3 DNA is TGTGCCAGCAGCCAAGGTCCAGGGGGCTACCACGAGCAGTACTTC. As protein: CASSQGPGGYHEQYF.